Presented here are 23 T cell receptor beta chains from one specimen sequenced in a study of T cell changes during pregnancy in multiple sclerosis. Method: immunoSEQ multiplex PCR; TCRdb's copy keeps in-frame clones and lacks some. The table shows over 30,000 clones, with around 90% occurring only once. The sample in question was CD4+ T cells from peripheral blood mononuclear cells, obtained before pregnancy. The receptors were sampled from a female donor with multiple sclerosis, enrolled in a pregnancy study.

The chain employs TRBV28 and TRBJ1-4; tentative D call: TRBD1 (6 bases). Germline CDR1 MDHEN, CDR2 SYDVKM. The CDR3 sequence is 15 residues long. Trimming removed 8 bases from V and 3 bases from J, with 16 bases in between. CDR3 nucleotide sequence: TGTGCCAGCTTGGGGGCCACGGCATCTAATGAAAAACTGTTTTTT. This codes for CASLGATASNEKLFF.

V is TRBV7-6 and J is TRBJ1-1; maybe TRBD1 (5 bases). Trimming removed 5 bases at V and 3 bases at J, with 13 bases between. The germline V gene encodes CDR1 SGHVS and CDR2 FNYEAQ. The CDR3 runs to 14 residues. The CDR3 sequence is CASSSQGWDTEAFF. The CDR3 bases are TGTGCCAGCAGCAGCCAGGGATGGGACACTGAAGCTTTCTTT.

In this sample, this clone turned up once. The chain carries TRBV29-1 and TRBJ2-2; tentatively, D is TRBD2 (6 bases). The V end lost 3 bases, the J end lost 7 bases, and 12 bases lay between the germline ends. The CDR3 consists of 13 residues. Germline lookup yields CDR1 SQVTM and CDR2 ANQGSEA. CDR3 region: CSVETSWGGELFF. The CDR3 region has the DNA TGCAGCGTTGAGACTAGTTGGGGCGGGGAGCTGTTTTTT.

DNA of the CDR3: TGTGCCATCAGTGAGAGGGGAATGGGGGCAGCTATAAGCGAGCAGTACTTC. Its protein is CAISERGMGAAISEQYF. The V call is TRBV10-3, the J call TRBJ2-7; D possibly corresponds to TRBD1 (6 bases). CDR3 length: 17 residues. The V end lost 2 bases, the J end lost 6 bases, and 23 bases lay between the germline ends. Germline V gives CDR1 ENHRY, CDR2 SYGVKD.

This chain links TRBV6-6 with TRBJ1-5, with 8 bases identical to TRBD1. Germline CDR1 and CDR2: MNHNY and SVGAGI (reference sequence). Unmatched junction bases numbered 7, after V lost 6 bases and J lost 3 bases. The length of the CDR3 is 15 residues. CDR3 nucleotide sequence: TGTGCCAGCAGGACGGGACAGGTCTTCAATCAGCCCCAGCATTTT. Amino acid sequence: CASRTGQVFNQPQHF.

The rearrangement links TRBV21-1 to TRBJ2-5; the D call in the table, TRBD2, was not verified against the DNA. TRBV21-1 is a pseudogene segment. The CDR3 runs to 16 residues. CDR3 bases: TGTGCCAGCAGCAAAGCTATACGGGGGGACCAAGAGACCCAGTACTTC. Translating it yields CASSKAIRGDQETQYF.

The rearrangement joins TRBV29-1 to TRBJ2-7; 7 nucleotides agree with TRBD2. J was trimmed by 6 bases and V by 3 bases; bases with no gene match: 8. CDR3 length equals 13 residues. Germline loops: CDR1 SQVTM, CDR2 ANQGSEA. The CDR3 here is CSVDYNSGGEQYF. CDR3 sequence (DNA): TGCAGCGTTGATTACAACTCGGGAGGCGAGCAGTACTTC.

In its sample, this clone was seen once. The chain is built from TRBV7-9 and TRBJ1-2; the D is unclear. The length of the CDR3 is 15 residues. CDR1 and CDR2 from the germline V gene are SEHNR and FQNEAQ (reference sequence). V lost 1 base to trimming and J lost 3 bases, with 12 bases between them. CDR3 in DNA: TGTGCCAGCAGCTTAGTGAGGAGGACCGACTATGGCTACACCTTC. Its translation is CASSLVRRTDYGYTF. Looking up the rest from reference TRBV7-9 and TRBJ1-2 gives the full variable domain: DTGVSQNPRHKITKRGQNVTFRCDPISEHNRLYWYRQTLGQGPEFLTYFQNEAQLEKSRLLSDRFSAERPKGSFSTLEIQRTEQGDSAMYLCASSLVRRTDYGYTFGSGTRLTVV.

The CDR3 coding sequence is TGCGCCAGCAGTGAGCGGGGCCTAGCGCTAGACGAGCAGTACTTC. The encoded protein is CASSERGLALDEQYF. The chain joins TRBV10-2 to TRBJ2-7; D perhaps matches TRBD2 (6 bases). Trimming removed 2 bases from V and 5 bases from J, with 16 bases in between. Germline lookup yields CDR1 WSHSY and CDR2 SAAADI. This CDR3 has 15 amino acids.

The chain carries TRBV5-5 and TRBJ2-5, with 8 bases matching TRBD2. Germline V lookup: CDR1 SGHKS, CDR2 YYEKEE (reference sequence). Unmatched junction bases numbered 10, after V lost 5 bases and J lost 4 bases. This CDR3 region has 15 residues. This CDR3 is CASSSGTRGVETQYF. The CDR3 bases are TGTGCCAGCAGTTCCGGGACTAGAGGAGTAGAGACCCAGTACTTC.

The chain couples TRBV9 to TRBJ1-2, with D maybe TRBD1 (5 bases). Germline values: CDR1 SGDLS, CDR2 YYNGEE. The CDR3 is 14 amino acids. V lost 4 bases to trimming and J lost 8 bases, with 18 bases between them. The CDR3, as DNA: TGTGCCAGCAGCCCCCGGGACTACTTAGGGGGCTACACCTTC. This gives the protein CASSPRDYLGGYTF.

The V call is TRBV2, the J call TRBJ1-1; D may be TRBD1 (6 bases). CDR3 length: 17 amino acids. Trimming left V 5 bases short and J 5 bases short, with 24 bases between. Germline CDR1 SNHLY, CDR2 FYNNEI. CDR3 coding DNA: TGTGCCAGCAGTCCTACCCTTACGGGAGGGGGGGCGACTGAAGCTTTCTTT. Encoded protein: CASSPTLTGGGATEAFF.

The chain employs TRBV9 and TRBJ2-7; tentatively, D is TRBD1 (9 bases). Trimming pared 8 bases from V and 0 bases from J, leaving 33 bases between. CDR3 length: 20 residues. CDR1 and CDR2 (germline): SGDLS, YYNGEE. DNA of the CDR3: TGTGCCAGGGCGCATGGGACAGGGAGTGAGAAGCGGGAGAGCTCCTACGAGCAGTACTTC. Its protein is CARAHGTGSEKRESSYEQYF.

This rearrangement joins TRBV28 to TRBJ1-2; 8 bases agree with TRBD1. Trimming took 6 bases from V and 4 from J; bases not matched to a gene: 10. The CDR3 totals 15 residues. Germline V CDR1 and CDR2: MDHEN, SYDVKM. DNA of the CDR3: TGTGCCAGCAGCCCGCGGGACAGGCATCTCTATGGCTACACCTTC. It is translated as CASSPRDRHLYGYTF.

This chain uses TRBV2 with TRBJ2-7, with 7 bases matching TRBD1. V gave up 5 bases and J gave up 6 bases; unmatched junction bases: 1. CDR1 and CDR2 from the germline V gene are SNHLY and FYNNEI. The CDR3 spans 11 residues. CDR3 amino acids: CASSTGVEQYF. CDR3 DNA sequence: TGTGCCAGCAGTACAGGGGTCGAGCAGTACTTC.

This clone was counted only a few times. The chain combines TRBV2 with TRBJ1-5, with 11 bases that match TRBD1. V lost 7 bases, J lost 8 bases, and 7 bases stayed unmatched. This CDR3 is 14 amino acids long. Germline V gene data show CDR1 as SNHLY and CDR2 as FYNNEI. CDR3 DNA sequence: TGTGCCAGCATCCGGGACAGGGGGAGGGAGCCCCAGCATTTT. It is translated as CASIRDRGREPQHF.

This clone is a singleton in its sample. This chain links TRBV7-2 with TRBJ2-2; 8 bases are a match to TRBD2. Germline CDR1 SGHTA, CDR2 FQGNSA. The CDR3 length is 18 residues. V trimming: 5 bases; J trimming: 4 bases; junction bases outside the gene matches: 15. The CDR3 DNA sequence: TGTGCCAGCAGCCCCATCCCGGCGGGAGGTCTTATCACCGGGGAGCTGTTTTTT. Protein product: CASSPIPAGGLITGELFF.

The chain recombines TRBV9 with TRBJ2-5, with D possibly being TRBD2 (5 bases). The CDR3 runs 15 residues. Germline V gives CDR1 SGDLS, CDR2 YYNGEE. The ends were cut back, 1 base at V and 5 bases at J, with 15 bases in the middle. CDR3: CASSVTQDPGETQYF. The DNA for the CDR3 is TGTGCCAGCAGCGTAACTCAGGACCCGGGGGAGACCCAGTACTTC.

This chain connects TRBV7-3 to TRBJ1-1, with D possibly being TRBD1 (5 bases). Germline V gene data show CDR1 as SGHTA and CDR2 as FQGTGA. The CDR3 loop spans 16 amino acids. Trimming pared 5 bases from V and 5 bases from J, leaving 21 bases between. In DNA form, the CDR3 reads TGTGCCAGCAGCCTAGGTGCGGGACGCCTTGGGACTGAAGCTTTCTTT. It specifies CASSLGAGRLGTEAFF.

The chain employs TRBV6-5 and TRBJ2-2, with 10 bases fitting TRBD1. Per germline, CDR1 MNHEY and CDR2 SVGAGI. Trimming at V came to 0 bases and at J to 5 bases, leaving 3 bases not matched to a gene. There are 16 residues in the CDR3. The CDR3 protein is CASSYSGTGVTGELFF. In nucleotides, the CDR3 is TGTGCCAGCAGTTACTCCGGGACAGGGGTTACCGGGGAGCTGTTTTTT.

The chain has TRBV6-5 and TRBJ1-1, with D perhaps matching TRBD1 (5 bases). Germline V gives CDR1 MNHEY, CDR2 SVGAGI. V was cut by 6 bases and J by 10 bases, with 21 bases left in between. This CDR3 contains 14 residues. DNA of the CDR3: TGTGCCAGCAGGCCGGGGGGTATATCCAGTGGAGCTTTCTTT. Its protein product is CASRPGGISSGAFF.

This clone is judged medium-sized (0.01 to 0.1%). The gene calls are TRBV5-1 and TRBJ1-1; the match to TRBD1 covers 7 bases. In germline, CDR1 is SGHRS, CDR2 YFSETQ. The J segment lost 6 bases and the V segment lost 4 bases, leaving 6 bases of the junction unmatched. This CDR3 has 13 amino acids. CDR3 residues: CASSDRDNAEAFF. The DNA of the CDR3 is TGCGCCAGCAGCGACAGGGACAATGCTGAAGCTTTCTTT.

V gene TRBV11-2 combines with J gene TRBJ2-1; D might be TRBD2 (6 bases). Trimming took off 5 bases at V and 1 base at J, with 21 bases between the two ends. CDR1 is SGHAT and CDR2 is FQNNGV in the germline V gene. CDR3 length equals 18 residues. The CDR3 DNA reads TGTGCCAGCAGCACCCTAGTCCCCAGCGGGCAATCCTACAATGAGCAGTTCTTC. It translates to CASSTLVPSGQSYNEQFF.